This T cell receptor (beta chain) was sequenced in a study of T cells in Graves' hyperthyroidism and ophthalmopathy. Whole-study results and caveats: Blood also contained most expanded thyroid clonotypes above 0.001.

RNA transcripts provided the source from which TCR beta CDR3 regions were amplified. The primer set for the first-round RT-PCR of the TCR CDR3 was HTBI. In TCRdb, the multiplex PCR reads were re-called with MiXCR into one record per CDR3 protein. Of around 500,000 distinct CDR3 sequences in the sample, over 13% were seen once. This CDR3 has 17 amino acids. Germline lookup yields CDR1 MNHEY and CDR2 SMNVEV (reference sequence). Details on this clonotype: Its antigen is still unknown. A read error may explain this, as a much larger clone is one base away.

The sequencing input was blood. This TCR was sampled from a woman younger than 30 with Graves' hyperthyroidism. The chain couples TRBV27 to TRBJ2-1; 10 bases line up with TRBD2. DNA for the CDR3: TGTGCCTCTACTAGGAGGAATCTAGCGGGAGCATACAATGAGCGGTTCTTC. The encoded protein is CASTRRNLAGAYNERFF.